This T cell receptor (beta chain) stems from a study of OX40 agonist ivuxolimab in advanced cancers. For the wider study: Ivuxolimab, which targeted the costimulatory receptor OX40 (CD134), was an agonistic, fully human IgG2 monoclonal antibody. Prior anti-PD-1, anti-PD-L1 or anti-CTLA-4 therapy was permitted, and about two fifths of dose-escalation patients had received checkpoint inhibitors. Intravenous ivuxolimab was administered to patients every 2 weeks at six dose levels: 0.01, 0.1, 0.3, 1.5, 3 and 10 mg/kg. In the dose-escalation cohort, nearly 85% of patients were male, and the mean age was roughly 60 years with a range of roughly 20 to 79. Three dose-escalation patients achieved partial responses, one with hepatocellular carcinoma and two with cutaneous melanoma. Of the roughly 52 dose-escalation patients, hepatocellular carcinoma was present in approximately 20, melanoma in some 15, renal cell carcinoma in 9 and head and neck cancer in 9. The monotherapy dose-escalation portion (N of about 49 patients) of the phase I ivuxolimab trial is reported in the paper. Peripheral TCRbeta sequencing aimed to test whether ivuxolimab altered TCR sequence diversity and caused clonal T-cell expansion.

Genomic DNA was isolated from the sorted cells so that the TCRbeta CDR3 region could be sequenced. The immunoSEQ Assay was used to sequence the TCRbeta CDR3 regions. As stored in TCRdb, this immuneACCESS dataset retains in-frame rearrangements with V and J assigned. A fraction of the clones does not appear; measured against another copy, unresolved V genes explain less than half of the discrepancy, and the remainder lacks a known reason. The sample table records 90,000 to 95,000 clones; about 87% of these occur just once. Clones ranked in the top ten supply more than 4% of the sample. Results the study describes overall, beyond this receptor: Partial responders in the 0.1-3.0 mg/kg groups had among the lowest normalized peripheral clonal expansion, especially among CD8+ T cells. On average, CD8+ T cells showed more expanded clones than CD4+ T cells after ivuxolimab. At doses of 0.1 to 3.0 mg/kg, clonal expansion of both CD4+ and CD8+ blood T cells was observed from baseline to week 6. Low levels of normalized T-cell clonal expansion were also seen in some nonresponding patients. The antigen specificity of the peripheral T cells that underwent clonal expansion was not determined.

Patients with autoimmune disease history or receiving systemic immunosuppression were excluded from the trial. Peripheral blood for TCR sequencing was drawn from every dose cohort at baseline, at cycle 4 day 1 and at cycle 7 day 1. Samples were obtained from an open-label, multicenter, first-in-human phase I dose-escalation trial of ivuxolimab. Adults with locally advanced or metastatic melanoma, renal cell carcinoma, hepatocellular carcinoma or head and neck squamous cell carcinoma were enrolled in the trial. Before TCR sequencing, CD4+ and CD8+ T cells were separately sorted from peripheral blood. A remark on this clone: No antigen is known for it. It has no much larger one-base neighbor in the sample; base qualities were not kept.

The CDR3 sequence holds 12 residues, the cysteine and phenylalanine included. Just the 36-base CDR3 DNA is kept, in frame starting at base 1. The germline V gene (reference sequence) specifies LNHDA as CDR1 and SQIVND as CDR2. At the junction V is shortened by 8 bases and J by 6 bases, with 13 bases in between. This clonotype was sampled from an adult with an advanced solid tumor such as melanoma, head and neck, liver or kidney cancer. The sequencing used CD4+ or CD8+ T cells sorted from blood, collected in a trial of the OX40 agonist ivuxolimab. The rearrangement joined TRBV19 to TRBJ1-1; the D gene is perhaps TRBD1, from 5 matching bases. In nucleotide form, the sequence is TGTGCCAGTGCCCGGGGGGGGTCTGAAGCTTTCTTT. Its protein product is CASARGGSEAFF.